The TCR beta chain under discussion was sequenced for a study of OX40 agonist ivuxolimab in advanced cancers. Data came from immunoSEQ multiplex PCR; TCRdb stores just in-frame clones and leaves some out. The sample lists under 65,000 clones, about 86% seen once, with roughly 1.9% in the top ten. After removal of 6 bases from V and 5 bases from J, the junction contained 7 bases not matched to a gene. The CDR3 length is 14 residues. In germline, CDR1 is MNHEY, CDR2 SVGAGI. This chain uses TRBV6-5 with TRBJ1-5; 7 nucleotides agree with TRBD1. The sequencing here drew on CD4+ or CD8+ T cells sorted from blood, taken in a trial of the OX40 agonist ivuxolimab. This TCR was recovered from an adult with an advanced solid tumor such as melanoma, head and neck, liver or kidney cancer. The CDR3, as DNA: TGTGCCAGCAGCCGACAGGGTGGGGATCAGCCCCAGCATTTT. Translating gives CASSRQGGDQPQHF.